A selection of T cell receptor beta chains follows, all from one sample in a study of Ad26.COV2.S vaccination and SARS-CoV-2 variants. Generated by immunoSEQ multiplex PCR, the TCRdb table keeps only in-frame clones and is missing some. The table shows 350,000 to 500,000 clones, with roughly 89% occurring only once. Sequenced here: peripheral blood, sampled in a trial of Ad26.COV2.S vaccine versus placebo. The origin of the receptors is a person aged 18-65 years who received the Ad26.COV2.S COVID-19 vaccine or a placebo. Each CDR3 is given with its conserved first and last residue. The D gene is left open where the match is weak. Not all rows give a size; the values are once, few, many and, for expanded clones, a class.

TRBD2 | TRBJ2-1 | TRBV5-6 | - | CASSWLPGTRDNEQFF | TGTGCCAGCAGCTGGCTGCCCGGGACTAGGGACAATGAGCAGTTCTTC
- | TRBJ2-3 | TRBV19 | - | CASSIRTSYTQYF | TGTGCCAGTAGTATACGAACCTCGTATACGCAGTATTTT
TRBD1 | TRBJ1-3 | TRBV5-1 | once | CASSSSIWTGGGNTIYF | TGCGCCAGCAGCTCCTCGATATGGACAGGGGGAGGAAACACCATATATTTT
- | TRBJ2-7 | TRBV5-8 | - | CASSLRWVNAYEQYF | TGTGCCAGCAGCTTGAGGTGGGTCAACGCCTACGAGCAGTACTTC
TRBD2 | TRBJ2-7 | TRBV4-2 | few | CASSQEGPGGYEQYF | TGTGCCAGCAGCCAAGAAGGGCCCGGGGGGTACGAGCAGTACTTC
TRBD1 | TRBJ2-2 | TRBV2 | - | CAGSPGTGYTGELFF | TGTGCCGGGAGCCCCGGGACAGGGTACACCGGGGAGCTGTTTTTT
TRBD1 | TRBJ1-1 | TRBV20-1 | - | CSASYFRPGGLTNTEAFF | TGCAGTGCTAGTTATTTCCGGCCAGGGGGCTTAACGAACACTGAAGCTTTCTTT
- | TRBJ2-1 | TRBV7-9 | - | CASSLVLSNEQFF | TGTGCCAGCAGCTTAGTACTTAGCAATGAGCAGTTCTTC
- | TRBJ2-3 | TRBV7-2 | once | CASSPQTRHTQYF | TGTGCCAGCAGCCCCCAGACGCGGCATACGCAGTATTTT
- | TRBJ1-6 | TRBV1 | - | CTRDLDEPSPLHF | TGCACCAGGGATTTGGACGAACCTTCACCCCTCCACTTT
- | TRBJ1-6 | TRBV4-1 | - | CASSHNRIRGNSPLHF | TGCGCCAGCAGCCACAACAGAATCAGGGGAAATTCACCCCTCCACTTT
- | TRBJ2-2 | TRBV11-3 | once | CASSLVAEFTGELFF | TGTGCCAGCAGCTTAGTGGCAGAATTCACCGGGGAGCTGTTTTTT
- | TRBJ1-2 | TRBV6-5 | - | CASSRGPNYGYTF | TGTGCCAGCAGCCGAGGCCCTAACTATGGCTACACCTTC
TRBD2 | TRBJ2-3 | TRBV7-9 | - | CASSRKTSGDTQYF | TGTGCCAGCAGCCGGAAGACTAGCGGCGATACGCAGTATTTT
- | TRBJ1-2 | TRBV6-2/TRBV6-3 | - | CASSYVTPLVGYTF | TGTGCCAGCAGTTACGTCACCCCCCTCGTCGGCTACACCTTC
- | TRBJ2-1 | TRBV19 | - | CASSMAAGGDEQFF | TGTGCCAGTAGTATGGCGGCAGGGGGGGATGAGCAGTTCTTC
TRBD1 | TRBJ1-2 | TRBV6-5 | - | CASSYESGGSYGYTF | TGTGCCAGCAGTTACGAATCAGGGGGTTCCTATGGCTACACCTTC
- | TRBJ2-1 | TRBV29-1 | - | CSVAPRGTYNEQFF | TGCAGCGTTGCGCCAAGAGGAACATACAATGAGCAGTTCTTC
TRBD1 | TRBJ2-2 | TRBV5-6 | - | CASSLLDRDTGELFF | TGTGCCAGCAGCTTGTTGGACAGGGACACCGGGGAGCTGTTTTTT
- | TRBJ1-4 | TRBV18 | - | CASSPTGVDEKLFF | TGTGCCAGCTCGCCCACGGGGGTGGATGAAAAACTGTTTTTT
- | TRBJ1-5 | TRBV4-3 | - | CASSQDWGFSNQPQHF | TGCGCCAGCAGCCAAGACTGGGGATTTAGCAATCAGCCCCAGCATTTT
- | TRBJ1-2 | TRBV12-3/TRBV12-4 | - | CASTRTAYGYTF | TGTGCCAGCACCAGGACCGCCTATGGCTACACCTTC
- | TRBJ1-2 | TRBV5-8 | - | CASSLPSLFTGMSYGYTF | TGTGCCAGCAGCTTACCAAGCCTTTTCACAGGGATGAGCTATGGCTACACCTTC
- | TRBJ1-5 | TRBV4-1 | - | CASSRGRGRVGQPQHF | TGCGCCAGCAGCCGCGGGAGGGGGAGGGTCGGCCAGCCCCAGCATTTT
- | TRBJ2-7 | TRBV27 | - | CASRGGYYEQYF | TGTGCCAGCAGAGGCGGTTACTACGAGCAGTACTTC
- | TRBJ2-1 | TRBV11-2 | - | CASSLARAYEQFF | TGTGCCAGCAGCTTGGCGAGGGCCTATGAGCAGTTCTTC
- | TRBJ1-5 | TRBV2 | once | CASSDRGVHQPQHF | TGTGCCAGCAGTGACCGGGGGGTCCATCAGCCCCAGCATTTT
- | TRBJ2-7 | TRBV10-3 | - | CAIRQQGLKNEQYF | TGTGCCATCAGACAACAGGGTCTGAAGAACGAGCAGTACTTC
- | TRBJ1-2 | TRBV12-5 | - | CASGLVQGDYTF | TGTGCTAGTGGTTTGGTACAGGGCGACTACACCTTC
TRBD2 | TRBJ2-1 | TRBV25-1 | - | CASSDLTSGSNEQFF | TGTGCCAGCAGTGACTTAACTAGCGGGAGCAATGAGCAGTTCTTC
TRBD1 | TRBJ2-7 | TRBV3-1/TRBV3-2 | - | CASSQVGQGNRSEQYF | TGTGCCAGCAGCCAAGTGGGACAGGGTAACAGATCCGAGCAGTACTTC
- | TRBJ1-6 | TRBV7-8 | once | CASSLILGTSYNSPLHF | TGTGCCAGCAGCTTAATCCTTGGCACGTCCTATAATTCACCCCTCCACTTT
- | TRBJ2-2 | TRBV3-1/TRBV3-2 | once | CASRAMSNTGELFF | TGTGCCAGCAGAGCGATGTCGAACACCGGGGAGCTGTTTTTT
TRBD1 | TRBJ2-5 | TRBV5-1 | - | CASSSRQGGWETQYF | TGCGCCAGCAGCTCCAGACAGGGGGGATGGGAGACCCAGTACTTC
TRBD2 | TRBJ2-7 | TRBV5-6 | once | CASSWSGGYYEQYF | TGTGCCAGCAGCTGGAGCGGGGGGTACTACGAGCAGTACTTC
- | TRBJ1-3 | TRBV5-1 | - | CASSLESGNTIYF | TGCGCCAGCAGCTTGGAATCTGGAAACACCATATATTTT
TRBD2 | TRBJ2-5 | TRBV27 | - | CASSPTGGVLREGRQETQYF | TGTGCCAGCAGTCCGACGGGCGGTGTGCTACGGGAGGGTCGCCAAGAGACCCAGTACTTC
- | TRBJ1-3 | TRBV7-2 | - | CASSPGSSGNTIYF | TGTGCCAGCAGCCCAGGGTCCTCTGGAAACACCATATATTTT
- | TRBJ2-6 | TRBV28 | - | CASTGQQVIAPSGANVLTF | TGTGCCAGCACGGGCCAACAAGTTATAGCACCCTCTGGGGCCAACGTCCTGACTTTC
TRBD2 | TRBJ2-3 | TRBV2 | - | CASNPYRGGPTDTQYF | TGTGCCAGCAATCCTTATCGGGGGGGCCCAACAGATACGCAGTATTTT
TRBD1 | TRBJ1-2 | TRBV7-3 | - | CASSTNRGYGYTF | TGTGCCAGCAGCACCAACAGGGGATATGGCTACACCTTC
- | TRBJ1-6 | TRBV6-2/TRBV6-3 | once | CASSYQGWSSPLHF | TGTGCCAGCAGTTACCAGGGCTGGAGTTCACCCCTCCACTTT
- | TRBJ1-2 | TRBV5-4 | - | CASSLSTRRGYTF | TGTGCCAGCAGCTTGTCGACCCGAAGGGGCTACACCTTC
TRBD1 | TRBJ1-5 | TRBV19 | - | CASGLSPRTAGGWPQHF | TGTGCCAGTGGACTCTCGCCCCGGACAGCAGGGGGGTGGCCCCAGCATTTT
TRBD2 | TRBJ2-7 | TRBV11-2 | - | CASSSLAGGVYEQYF | TGTGCCAGCAGCTCACTAGCGGGGGGGGTTTACGAGCAGTACTTC
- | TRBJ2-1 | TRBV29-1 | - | CSVSGSRVIDEQFF | TGCAGCGTCTCCGGGTCCAGGGTTATCGATGAGCAGTTCTTC
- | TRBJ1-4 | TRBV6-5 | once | CASSYRRGSEKLFF | TGTGCCAGCAGTTACCGTAGGGGGAGTGAAAAACTGTTTTTT
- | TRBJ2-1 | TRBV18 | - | CASSPSTVNEQFF | TGTGCCAGCTCACCATCGACGGTCAATGAGCAGTTCTTC